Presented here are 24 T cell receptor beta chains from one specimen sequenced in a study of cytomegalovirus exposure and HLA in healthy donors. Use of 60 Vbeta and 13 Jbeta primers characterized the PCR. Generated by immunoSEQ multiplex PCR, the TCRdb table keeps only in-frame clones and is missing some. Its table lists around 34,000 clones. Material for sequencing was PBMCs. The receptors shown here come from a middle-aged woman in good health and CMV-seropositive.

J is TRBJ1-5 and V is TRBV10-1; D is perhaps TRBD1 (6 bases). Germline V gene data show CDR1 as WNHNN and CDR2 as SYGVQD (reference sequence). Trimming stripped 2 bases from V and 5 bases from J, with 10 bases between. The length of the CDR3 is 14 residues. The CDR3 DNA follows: TGCGCCAGCAGTGAGCCTGGGGGCCATCAGCCCCAGCATTTT. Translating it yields CASSEPGGHQPQHF.

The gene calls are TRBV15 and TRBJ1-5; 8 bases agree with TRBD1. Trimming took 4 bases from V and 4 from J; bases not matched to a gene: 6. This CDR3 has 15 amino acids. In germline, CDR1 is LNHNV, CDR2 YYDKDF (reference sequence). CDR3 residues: CATSIDRGTNQPQHF. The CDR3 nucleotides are TGTGCCACCAGCATTGACAGGGGCACAAATCAGCCCCAGCATTTT. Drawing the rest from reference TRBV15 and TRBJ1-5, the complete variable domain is DAMVIQNPRYQVTQFGKPVTLSCSQTLNHNVMYWYQQKSSQAPKLLFHYYDKDFNNEADTPDNFQSRRPNTSFCFLDIRSPGLGDTAMYLCATSIDRGTNQPQHFGDGTRLSIL.

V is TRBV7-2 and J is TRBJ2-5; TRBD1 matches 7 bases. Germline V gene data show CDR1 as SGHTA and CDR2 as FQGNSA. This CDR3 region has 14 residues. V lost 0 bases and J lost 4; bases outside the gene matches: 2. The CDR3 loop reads CASSLARGRETQYF. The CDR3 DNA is TGTGCCAGCAGCTTAGCCAGGGGGAGAGAGACCCAGTACTTC.

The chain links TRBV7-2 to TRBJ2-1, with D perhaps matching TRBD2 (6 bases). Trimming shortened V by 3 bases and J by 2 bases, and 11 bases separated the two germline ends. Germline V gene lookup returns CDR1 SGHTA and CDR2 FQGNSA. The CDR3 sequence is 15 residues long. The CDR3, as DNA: TGTGCCAGCAGCTTCGGGTGGGGGGCCTACAATGAGCAGTTCTTC. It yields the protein CASSFGWGAYNEQFF.

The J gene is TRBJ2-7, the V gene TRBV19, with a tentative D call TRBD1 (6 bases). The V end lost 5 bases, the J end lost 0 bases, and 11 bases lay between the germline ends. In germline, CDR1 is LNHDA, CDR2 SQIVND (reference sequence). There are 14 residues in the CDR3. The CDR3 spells CASSFRQDSYEQYF. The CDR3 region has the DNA TGTGCCAGTAGTTTCCGACAGGACTCCTACGAGCAGTACTTC. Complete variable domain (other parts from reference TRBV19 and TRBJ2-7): DGGITQSPKYLFRKEGQNVTLSCEQNLNHDAMYWYRQDPGQGLRLIYYSQIVNDFQKGDIAEGYSVSREKKESFPLTVTSAQKNPTAFYLCASSFRQDSYEQYFGPGTRLTVT.

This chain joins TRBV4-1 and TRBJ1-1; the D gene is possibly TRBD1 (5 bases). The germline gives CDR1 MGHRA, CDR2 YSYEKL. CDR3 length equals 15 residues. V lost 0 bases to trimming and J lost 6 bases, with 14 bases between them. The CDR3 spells CASSQEKVGVPEAFF. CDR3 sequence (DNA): TGCGCCAGCAGCCAAGAGAAAGTAGGGGTCCCTGAAGCTTTCTTT.

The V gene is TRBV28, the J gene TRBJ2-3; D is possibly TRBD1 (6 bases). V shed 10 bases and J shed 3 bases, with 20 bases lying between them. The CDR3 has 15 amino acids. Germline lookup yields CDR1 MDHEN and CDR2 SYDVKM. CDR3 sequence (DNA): TGTGCCACTTCGATACAGGGCGATAGGACAGATACGCAGTATTTT. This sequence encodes CATSIQGDRTDTQYF.

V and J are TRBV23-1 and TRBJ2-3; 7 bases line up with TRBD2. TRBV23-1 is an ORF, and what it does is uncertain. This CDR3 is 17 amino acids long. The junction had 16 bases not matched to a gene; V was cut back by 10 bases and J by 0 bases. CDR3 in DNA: TGCGCCACCCTCCCCCAATTTAGCGGGTGTAGCACAGATACGCAGTATTTT. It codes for CATLPQFSGCSTDTQYF.

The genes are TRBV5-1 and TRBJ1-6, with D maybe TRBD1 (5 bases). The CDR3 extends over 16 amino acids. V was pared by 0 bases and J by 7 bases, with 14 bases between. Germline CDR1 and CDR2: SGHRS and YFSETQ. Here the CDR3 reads CASSLAGGGANSPLHF. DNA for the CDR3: TGCGCCAGCAGCTTGGCCGGTGGAGGGGCGAATTCACCCCTCCACTTT.

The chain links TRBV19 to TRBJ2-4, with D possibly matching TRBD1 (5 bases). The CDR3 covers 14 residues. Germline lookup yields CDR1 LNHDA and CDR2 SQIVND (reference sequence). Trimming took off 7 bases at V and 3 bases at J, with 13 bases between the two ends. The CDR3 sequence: CASTSGHSKNIQYF. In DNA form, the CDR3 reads TGTGCCAGTACGTCCGGACACAGCAAAAACATTCAGTACTTC. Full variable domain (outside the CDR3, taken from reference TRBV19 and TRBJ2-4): DGGITQSPKYLFRKEGQNVTLSCEQNLNHDAMYWYRQDPGQGLRLIYYSQIVNDFQKGDIAEGYSVSREKKESFPLTVTSAQKNPTAFYLCASTSGHSKNIQYFGAGTRLSVL.

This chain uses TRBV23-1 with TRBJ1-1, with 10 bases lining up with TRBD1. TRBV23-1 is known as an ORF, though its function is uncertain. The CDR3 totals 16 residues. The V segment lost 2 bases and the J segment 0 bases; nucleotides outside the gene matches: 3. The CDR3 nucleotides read TGCGCCAGCAGTCAAGACGGACAGGGGGTGAACACTGAAGCTTTCTTT. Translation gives CASSQDGQGVNTEAFF.

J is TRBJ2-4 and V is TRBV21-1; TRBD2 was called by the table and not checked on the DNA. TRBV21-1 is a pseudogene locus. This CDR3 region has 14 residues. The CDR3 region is CARNTSSGKNIQYF. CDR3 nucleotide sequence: TGTGCCAGAAACACTTCTAGCGGCAAAAACATTCAGTACTTC.

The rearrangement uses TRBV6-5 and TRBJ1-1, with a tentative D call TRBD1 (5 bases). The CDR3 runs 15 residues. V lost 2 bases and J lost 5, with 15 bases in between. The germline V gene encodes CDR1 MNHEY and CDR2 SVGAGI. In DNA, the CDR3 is TGTGCCAGCAGTTACACAGCGGGGGTTCGGACTGAAGCTTTCTTT. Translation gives CASSYTAGVRTEAFF.

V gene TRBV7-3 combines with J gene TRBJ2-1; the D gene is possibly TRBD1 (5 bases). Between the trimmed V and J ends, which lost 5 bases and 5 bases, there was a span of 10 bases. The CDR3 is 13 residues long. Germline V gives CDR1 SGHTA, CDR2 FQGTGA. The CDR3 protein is CASSMGPNNEQFF. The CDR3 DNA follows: TGTGCCAGCAGCATGGGGCCGAACAATGAGCAGTTCTTC.

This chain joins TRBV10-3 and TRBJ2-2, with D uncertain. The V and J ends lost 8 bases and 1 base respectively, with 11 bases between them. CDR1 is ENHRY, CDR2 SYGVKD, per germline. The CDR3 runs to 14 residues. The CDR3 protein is CAIQPPGNTGELFF. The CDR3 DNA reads TGTGCCATCCAACCCCCGGGGAACACCGGGGAGCTGTTTTTT.

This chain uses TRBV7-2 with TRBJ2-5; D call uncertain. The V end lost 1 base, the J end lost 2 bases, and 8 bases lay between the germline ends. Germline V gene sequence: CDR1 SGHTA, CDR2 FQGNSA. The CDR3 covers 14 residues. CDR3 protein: CASSLELVQETQYF. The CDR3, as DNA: TGTGCCAGCAGCTTAGAGCTAGTTCAAGAGACCCAGTACTTC.

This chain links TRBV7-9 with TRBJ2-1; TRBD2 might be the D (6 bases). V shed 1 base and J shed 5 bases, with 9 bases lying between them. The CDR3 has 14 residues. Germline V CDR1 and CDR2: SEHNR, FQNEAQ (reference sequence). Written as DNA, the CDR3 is TGTGCCAGCAGCTTAGGCGGGGCCGACAATGAGCAGTTCTTC. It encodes CASSLGGADNEQFF.

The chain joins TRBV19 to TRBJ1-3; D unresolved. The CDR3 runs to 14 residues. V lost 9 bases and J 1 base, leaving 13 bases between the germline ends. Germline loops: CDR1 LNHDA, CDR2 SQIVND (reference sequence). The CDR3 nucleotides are TGTGCCAGCCGACTGGCGACTTCTGGAAACACCATATATTTT. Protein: CASRLATSGNTIYF.

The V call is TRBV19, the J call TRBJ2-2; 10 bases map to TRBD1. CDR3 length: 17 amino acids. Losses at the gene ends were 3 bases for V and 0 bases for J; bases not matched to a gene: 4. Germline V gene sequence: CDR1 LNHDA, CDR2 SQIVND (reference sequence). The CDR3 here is CASSIFGTGANTGELFF. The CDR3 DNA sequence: TGTGCCAGTAGTATTTTCGGGACAGGGGCGAACACCGGGGAGCTGTTTTTT.

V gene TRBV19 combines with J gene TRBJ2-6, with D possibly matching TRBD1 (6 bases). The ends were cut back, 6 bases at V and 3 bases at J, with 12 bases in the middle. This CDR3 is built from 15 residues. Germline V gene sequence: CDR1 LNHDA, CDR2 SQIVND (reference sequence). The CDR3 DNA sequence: TGTGCCAGTAGGCTCACAGGGTTTGGGGCCAACGTCCTGACTTTC. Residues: CASRLTGFGANVLTF.

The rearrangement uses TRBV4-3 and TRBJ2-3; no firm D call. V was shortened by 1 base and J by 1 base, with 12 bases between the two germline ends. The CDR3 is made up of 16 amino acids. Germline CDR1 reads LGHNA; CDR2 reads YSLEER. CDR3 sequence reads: CASSQAFAGGTDTQYF. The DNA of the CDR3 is TGCGCCAGCAGCCAAGCTTTTGCCGGTGGCACAGATACGCAGTATTTT.

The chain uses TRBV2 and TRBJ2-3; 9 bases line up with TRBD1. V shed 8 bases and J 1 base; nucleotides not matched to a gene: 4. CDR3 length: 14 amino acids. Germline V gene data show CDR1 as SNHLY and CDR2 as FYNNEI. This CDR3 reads CASHRDRGTDTQYF. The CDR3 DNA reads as TGTGCCAGCCATAGGGACAGGGGCACAGATACGCAGTATTTT.

The CDR3 region is CASTPTGVLETQYF. The CDR3 DNA reads TGCGCCAGCACCCCGACAGGGGTTTTAGAGACCCAGTACTTC. The V gene is TRBV5-1, the J gene TRBJ2-5; 8 positions agree with TRBD1. Unmatched junction bases numbered 8, after V lost 6 bases and J lost 4 bases. This CDR3 comprises 14 residues. The germline V gene has CDR1 SGHRS and CDR2 YFSETQ.

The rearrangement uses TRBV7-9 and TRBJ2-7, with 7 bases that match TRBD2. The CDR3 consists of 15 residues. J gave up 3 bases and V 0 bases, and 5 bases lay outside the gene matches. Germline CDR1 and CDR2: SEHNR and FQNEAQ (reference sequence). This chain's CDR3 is CASSLAAGVGYEQYF. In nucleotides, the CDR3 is TGTGCCAGCAGCTTAGCCGCGGGAGTGGGCTACGAGCAGTACTTC. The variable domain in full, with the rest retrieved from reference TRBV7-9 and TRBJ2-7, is DTGVSQNPRHKITKRGQNVTFRCDPISEHNRLYWYRQTLGQGPEFLTYFQNEAQLEKSRLLSDRFSAERPKGSFSTLEIQRTEQGDSAMYLCASSLAAGVGYEQYFGPGTRLTVT.